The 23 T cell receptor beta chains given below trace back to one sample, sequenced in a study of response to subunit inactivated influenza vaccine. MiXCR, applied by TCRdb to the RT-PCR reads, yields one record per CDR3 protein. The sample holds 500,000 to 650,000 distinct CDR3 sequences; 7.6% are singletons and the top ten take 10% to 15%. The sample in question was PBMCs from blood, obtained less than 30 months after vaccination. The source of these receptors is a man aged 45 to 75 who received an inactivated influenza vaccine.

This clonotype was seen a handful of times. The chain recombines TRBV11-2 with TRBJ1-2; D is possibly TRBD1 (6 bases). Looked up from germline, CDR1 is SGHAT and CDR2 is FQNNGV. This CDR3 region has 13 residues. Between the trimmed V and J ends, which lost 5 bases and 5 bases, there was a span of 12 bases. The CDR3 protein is CASSVDRLYGYTF. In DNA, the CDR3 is TGTGCCAGCAGCGTTGACAGGCTTTATGGCTACACCTTC.

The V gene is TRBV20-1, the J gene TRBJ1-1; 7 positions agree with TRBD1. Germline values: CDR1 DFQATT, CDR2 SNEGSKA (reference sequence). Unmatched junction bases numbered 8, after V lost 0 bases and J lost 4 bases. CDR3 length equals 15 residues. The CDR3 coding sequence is TGCAGTGCTAGAGAACAGGGGACCTTCAGCACTGAAGCTTTCTTT. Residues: CSAREQGTFSTEAFF.

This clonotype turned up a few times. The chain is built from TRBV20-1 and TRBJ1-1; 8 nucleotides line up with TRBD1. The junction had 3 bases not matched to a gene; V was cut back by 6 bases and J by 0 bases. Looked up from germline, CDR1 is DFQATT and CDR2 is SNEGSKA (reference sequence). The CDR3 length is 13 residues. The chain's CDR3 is CSAQGQVNTEAFF. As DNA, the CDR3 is TGCAGTGCCCAGGGACAGGTGAACACTGAAGCTTTCTTT.

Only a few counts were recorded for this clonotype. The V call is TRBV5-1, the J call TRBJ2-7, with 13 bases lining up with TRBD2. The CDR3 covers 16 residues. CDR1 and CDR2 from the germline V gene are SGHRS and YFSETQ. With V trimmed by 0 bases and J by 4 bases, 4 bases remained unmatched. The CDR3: CASSLARTSGSYEQYF. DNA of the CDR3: TGCGCCAGCAGCTTGGCCCGGACTAGCGGGAGTTACGAGCAGTACTTC.

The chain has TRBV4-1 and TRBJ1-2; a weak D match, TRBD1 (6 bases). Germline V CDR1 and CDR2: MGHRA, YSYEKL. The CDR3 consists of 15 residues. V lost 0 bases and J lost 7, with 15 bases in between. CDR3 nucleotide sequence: TGCGCCAGCAGCCAAGATCAGATGGGGGGCTTTGGCTACACCTTC. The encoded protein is CASSQDQMGGFGYTF.

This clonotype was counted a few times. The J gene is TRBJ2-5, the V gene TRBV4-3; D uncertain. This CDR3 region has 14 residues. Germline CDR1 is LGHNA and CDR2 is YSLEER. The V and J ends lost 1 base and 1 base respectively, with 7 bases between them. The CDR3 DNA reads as TGCGCCAGCAGCCAAGGGTCAGTCCAAGAGACCCAGTACTTC. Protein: CASSQGSVQETQYF.

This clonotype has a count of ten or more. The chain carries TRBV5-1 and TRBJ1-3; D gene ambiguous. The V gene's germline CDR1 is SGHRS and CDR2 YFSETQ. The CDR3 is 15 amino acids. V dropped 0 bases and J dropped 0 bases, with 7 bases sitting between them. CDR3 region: CASSLEANSGNTIYF. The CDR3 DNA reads TGCGCCAGCAGCTTGGAAGCCAACTCTGGAAACACCATATATTTT.

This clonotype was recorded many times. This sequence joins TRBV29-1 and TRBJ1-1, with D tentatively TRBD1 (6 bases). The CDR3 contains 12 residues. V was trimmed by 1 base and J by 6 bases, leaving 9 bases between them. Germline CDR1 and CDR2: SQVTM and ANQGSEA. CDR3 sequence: CSVEGGGPEAFF. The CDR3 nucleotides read TGCAGCGTTGAAGGGGGGGGGCCTGAAGCTTTCTTT.

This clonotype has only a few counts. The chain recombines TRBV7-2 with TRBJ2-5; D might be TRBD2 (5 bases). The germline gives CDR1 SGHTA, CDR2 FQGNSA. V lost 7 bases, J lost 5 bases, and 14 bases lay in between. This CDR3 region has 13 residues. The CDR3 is CASNFRWEETQYF. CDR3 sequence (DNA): TGTGCCAGCAACTTTCGGTGGGAGGAGACCCAGTACTTC. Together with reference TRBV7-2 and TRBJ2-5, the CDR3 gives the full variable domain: GAGVSQSPSNKVTEKGKDVELRCDPISGHTALYWYRQSLGQGLEFLIYFQGNSAPDKSGLPSDRFSAERTGGSVSTLTIQRTQQEDSAVYLCASNFRWEETQYFGPGTRLLVL.

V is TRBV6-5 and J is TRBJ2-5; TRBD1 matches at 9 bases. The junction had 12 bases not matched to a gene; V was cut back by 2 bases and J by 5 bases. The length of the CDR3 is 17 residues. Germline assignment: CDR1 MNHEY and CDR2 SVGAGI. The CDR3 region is CASSYDSGTGLGETQYF. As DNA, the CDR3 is TGTGCCAGCAGTTACGACTCCGGGACAGGGCTCGGGGAGACCCAGTACTTC.

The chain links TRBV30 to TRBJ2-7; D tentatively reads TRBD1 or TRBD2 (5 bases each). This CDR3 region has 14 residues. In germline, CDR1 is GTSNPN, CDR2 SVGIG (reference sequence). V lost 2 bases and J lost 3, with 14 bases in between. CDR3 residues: CAWSPPGRLYEQYF. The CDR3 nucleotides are TGTGCCTGGAGTCCTCCGGGACGCCTCTACGAGCAGTACTTC.

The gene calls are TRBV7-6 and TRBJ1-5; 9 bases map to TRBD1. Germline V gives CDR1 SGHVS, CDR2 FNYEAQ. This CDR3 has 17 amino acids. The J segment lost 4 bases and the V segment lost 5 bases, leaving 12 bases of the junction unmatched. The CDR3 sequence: CASSQMTGGDKNQPQHF. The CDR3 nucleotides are TGTGCCAGCAGCCAAATGACAGGGGGTGATAAAAATCAGCCCCAGCATTTT.

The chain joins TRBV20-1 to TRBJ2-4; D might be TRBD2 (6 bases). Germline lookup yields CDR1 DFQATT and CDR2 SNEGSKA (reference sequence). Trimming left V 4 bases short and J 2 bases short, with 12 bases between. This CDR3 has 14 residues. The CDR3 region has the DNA TGCAGTGCTACGGCGGAGGGCACCAAAAACATTCAGTACTTC. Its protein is CSATAEGTKNIQYF.

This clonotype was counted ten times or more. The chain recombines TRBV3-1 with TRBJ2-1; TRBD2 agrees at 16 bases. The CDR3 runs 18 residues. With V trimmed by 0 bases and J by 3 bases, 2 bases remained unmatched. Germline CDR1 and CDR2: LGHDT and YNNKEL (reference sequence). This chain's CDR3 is CASSQEGTSGGDYNEQFF. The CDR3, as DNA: TGTGCCAGCAGCCAAGAGGGGACTAGCGGGGGGGACTACAATGAGCAGTTCTTC.

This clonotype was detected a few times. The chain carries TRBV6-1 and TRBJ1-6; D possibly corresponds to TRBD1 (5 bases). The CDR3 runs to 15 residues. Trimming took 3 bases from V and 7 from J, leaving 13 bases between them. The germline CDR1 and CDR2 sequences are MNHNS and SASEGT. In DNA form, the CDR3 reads TGTGCCAGCAGTGATAGACAGTCTAACAATTCACCCCTCCACTTT. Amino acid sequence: CASSDRQSNNSPLHF.

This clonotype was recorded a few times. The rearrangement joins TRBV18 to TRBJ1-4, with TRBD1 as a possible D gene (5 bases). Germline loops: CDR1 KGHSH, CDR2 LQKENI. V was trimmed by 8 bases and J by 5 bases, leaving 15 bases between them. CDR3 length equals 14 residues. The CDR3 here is CASTQGVANEKLFF. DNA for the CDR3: TGTGCCAGCACCCAGGGAGTGGCAAATGAAAAACTGTTTTTT. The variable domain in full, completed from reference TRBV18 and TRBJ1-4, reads NAGVMQNPRHLVRRRGQEARLRCSPMKGHSHVYWYRQLPEEGLKFMVYLQKENIIDESGMPKERFSAEFPKEGPSILRIQQVVRGDSAAYFCASTQGVANEKLFFGSGTQLSVL.

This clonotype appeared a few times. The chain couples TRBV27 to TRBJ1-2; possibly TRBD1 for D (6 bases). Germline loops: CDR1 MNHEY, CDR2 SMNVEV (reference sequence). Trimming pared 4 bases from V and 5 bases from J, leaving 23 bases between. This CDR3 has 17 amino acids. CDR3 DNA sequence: TGTGCCAGCAGTTCCGGGAGGGGGACACTTGCACTTTATGGCTACACCTTC. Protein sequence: CASSSGRGTLALYGYTF.

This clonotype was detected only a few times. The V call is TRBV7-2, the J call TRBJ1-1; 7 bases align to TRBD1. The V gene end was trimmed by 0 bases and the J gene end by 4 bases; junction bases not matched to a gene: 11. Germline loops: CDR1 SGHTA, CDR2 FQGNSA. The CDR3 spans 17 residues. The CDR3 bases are TGTGCCAGCAGCTTAGCCAGCCTAGGGGGCGGGGGCACTGAAGCTTTCTTT. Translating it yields CASSLASLGGGGTEAFF.

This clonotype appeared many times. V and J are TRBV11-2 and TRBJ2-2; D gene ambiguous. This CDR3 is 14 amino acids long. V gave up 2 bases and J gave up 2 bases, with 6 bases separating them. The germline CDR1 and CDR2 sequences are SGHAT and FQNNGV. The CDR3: CASSLQRNTGELFF. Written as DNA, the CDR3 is TGTGCCAGCAGCTTACAGAGAAACACCGGGGAGCTGTTTTTT.

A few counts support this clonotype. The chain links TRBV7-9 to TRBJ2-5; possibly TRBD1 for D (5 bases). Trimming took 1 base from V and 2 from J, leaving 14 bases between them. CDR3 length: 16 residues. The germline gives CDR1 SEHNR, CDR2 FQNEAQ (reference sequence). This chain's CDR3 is CASSLEVREGQETQYF. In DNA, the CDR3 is TGTGCCAGCAGCTTAGAGGTCAGGGAAGGGCAAGAGACCCAGTACTTC.

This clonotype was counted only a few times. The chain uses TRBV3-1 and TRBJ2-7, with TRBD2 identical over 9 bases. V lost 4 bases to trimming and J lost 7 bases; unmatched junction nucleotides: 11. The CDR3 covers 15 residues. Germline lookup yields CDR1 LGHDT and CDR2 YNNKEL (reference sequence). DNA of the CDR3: TGTGCCAGCAGCCCCCTTGCGGGAGGGCTGGGGGAGCAGTACTTC. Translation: CASSPLAGGLGEQYF.

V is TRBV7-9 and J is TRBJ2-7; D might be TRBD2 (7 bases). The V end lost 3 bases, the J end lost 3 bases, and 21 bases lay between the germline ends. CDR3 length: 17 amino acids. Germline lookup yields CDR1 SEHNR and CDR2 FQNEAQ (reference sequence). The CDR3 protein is CASSFPPTGGSFYEQYF. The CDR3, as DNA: TGTGCCAGCAGCTTCCCCCCCACGGGGGGCTCCTTCTACGAGCAGTACTTC.

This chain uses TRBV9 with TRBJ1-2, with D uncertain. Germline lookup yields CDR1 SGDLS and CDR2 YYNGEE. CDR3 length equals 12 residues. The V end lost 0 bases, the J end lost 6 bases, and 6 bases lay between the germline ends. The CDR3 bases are TGTGCCAGCAGCGTAGGATACAATGGCTACACCTTC. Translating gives CASSVGYNGYTF.